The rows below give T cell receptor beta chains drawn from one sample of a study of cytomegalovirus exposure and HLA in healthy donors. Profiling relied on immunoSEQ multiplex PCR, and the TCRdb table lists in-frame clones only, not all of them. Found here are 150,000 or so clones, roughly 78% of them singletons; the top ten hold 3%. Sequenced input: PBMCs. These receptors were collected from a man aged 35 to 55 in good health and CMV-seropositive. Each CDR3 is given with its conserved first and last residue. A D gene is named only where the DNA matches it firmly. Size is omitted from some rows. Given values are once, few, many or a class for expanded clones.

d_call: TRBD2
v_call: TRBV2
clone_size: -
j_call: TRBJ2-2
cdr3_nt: TGTGCCAGGGGTGAGCGGGAGAGTCACACCGGGGAGCTGTTTTTT
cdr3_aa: CARGERESHTGELFF

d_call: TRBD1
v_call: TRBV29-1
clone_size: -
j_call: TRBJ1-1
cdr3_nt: TGCAGCGTTGGACAGGGGGCGACTGAAGCTTTCTTT
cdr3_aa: CSVGQGATEAFF

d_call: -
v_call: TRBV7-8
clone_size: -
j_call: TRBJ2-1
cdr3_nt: TGTGCCAGCAGCTTAGAGCCGGGATTGTACAATGAGCAGTTCTTC
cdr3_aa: CASSLEPGLYNEQFF

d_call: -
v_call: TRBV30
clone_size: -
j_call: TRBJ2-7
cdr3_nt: TGTGCCTCAACGACAGCCTACGAGCAGTACTTC
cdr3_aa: CASTTAYEQYF

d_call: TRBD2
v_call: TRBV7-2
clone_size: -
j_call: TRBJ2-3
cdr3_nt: TGTGCCAGCAGCTTACAAGCGGGAGGGAACACAGATACGCAGTATTTT
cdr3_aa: CASSLQAGGNTDTQYF

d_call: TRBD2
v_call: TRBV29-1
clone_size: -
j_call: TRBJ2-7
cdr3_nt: TGCAGCGTCGATGCGGGAGACAGCGCCTACGAGCAGTACTTC
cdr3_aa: CSVDAGDSAYEQYF

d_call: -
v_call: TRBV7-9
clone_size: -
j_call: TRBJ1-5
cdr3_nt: TGTGCCAGCAGCTTATCGTCACTGAGCAATCAGCCCCAGCATTTT
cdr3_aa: CASSLSSLSNQPQHF

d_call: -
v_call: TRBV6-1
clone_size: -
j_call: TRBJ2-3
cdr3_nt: TGTGCCAGCAGTGAAGAGCGGGGCACAGATACGCAGTATTTT
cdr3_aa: CASSEERGTDTQYF

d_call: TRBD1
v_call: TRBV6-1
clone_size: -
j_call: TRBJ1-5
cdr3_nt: TGTGCCAGCACGGAGACAGGGTACGATCAGCCCCAGCATTTT
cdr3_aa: CASTETGYDQPQHF

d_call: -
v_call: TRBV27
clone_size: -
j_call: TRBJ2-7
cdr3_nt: TGTGCCAGCAGTATAAACTCCTACGAGCAGTACTTC
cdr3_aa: CASSINSYEQYF

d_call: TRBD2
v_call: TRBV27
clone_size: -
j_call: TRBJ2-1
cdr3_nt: TGTGCCAGCAGTTTACGCCGCCGTAGCGGGACTGGTGGCAATGAGCAGTTCTTC
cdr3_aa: CASSLRRRSGTGGNEQFF

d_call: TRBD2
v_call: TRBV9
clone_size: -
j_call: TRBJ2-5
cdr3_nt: TGTGCCAGCAGTTACCGAGCGGGATCAGAGACCCAGTACTTC
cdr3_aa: CASSYRAGSETQYF

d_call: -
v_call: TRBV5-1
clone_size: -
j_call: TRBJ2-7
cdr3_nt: TGCGCCAGCAGCTTGGGCTCCGGGGGGCAGTACTTC
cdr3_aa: CASSLGSGGQYF

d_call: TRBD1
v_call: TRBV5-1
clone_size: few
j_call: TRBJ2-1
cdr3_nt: TGCGCCAGCAGTAGGGGACAGGGCGAGTACAATGAGCAGTTCTTC
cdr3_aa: CASSRGQGEYNEQFF

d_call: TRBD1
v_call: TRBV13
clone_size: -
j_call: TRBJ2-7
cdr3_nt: TGTGCCAGCAGCTGGGTGGGGGACAGCCTCTACGAGCAGTACTTC
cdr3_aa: CASSWVGDSLYEQYF

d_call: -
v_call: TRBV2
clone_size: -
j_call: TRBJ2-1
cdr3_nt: TGTGCCAGCACCGTGGGAGCTGGTAACAATGAGCAGTTCTTC
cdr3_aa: CASTVGAGNNEQFF

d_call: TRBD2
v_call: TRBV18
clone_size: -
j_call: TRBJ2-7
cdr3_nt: TGTGCCAGCTCACCTAGCGGGAACTCCTACGAGCAGTACTTC
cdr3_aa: CASSPSGNSYEQYF

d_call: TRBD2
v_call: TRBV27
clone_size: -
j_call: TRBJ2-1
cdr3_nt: TGTGCCAGCAGGCCCGGGACTAGCAGTCTCAATGAGCAGTTCTTC
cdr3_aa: CASRPGTSSLNEQFF

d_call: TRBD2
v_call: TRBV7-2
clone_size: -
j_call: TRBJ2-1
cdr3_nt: TGTGCCAGCAGCTCCCCCGCGGGGTTAGCGGGAGCTATCTACAATGAGCAGTTCTTC
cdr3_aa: CASSSPAGLAGAIYNEQFF

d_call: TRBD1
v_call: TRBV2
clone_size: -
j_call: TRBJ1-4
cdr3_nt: TGTGCCAGCAGGGTCGGGACAGTCGGTGAAAAACTGTTTTTT
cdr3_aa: CASRVGTVGEKLFF